The clone carrying this T cell receptor (beta chain) was counted only a few times. This CDR3 is built from 14 residues. V lost 6 bases and J 4 bases, leaving 16 bases between the germline ends. This sample stems from a study of identical twins. TCRdb processed the 5' RACE reads anew with MiXCR; each CDR3 protein has one entry. Of about 190,000 distinct CDR3 sequences listed, about 15% are singletons. These data are also associated with another study on T cells expressing NK-cell markers.

The J gene is TRBJ2-7, the V gene TRBV12-3 or TRBV12-4, with D tentatively TRBD2 (5 bases). The specimen sequenced was CD8+ T cells sorted from blood. The origin of this receptor is a woman between 18 and 29 years old in good health. CDR3 sequence reads: CASSPPGRTYEQYF. The DNA for the CDR3 is TGTGCCAGCAGCCCGCCTGGCAGGACTTACGAGCAGTACTTC.